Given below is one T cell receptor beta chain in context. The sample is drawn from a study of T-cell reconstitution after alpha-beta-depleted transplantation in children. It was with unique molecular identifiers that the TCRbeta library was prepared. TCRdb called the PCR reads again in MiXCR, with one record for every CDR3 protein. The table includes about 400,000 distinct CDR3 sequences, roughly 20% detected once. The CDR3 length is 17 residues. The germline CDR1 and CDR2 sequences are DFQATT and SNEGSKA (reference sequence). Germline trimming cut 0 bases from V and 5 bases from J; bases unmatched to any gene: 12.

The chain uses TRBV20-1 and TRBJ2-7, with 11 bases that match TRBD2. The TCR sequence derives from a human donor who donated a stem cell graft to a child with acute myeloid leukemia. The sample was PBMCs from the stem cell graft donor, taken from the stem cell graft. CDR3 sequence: CSAREVAGGASWNEQYF. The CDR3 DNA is TGCAGTGCTAGAGAAGTAGCGGGAGGGGCCAGTTGGAACGAGCAGTACTTC.